Shown below are 19 T cell receptor beta chains from a single sample sequenced in a study of PD-L1 blockade in urothelial cancer. Sequenced by immunoSEQ multiplex PCR; TCRdb stores in-frame clones only, minus some. The table has fewer than 90,000 clones, roughly 90% seen once. The time point: peripheral blood 6 weeks after treatment start. Sequenced material: PBMCs, taken around atezolizumab (anti-PD-L1) treatment. The receptor source for this set is an elderly woman with urothelial cancer.

This clone came up once. The J gene is TRBJ2-1, the V gene TRBV5-1; D remains unclear. CDR3 size: 13 residues. Germline CDR1 and CDR2: SGHRS and YFSETQ. Trimming took 2 bases from V and 5 from J, leaving 8 bases between them. CDR3 coding DNA: TGCGCCAGCAGCTTCGACACGAACAATGAGCAGTTCTTC. It is translated as CASSFDTNNEQFF. The full variable domain, its missing parts supplied by reference TRBV5-1 and TRBJ2-1, is KAGVTQTPRYLIKTRGQQVTLSCSPISGHRSVSWYQQTPGQGLQFLFEYFSETQRNKGNFPGRFSGRQFSNSRSEMNVSTLELGDSALYLCASSFDTNNEQFFGPGTRLTVL.

The rearrangement joins TRBV28 to TRBJ1-2; D call uncertain. The CDR3 covers 15 residues. CDR1 and CDR2 from the germline V gene are MDHEN and SYDVKM. The V end was cut by 2 bases, the J end by 0 bases, with 10 bases between. The CDR3 bases are TGTGCCAGCAGTTTACCCGCCCCGGCTAACTATGGCTACACCTTC. It yields the protein CASSLPAPANYGYTF.

The V call is TRBV6-1, the J call TRBJ1-1; D gene ambiguous. Trimming cost V 4 bases and J 2 bases, with 11 bases left between them. The CDR3 is made up of 14 amino acids. Germline V CDR1 and CDR2: MNHNS, SASEGT. Written as DNA, the CDR3 is TGTGCCAGCAGTGCTACGATAAGCAACACTGAAGCTTTCTTT. This sequence encodes CASSATISNTEAFF.

This chain joins TRBV5-8 and TRBJ2-7, with D possibly being TRBD1 (5 bases). CDR3 size: 11 residues. The V end was cut by 2 bases, the J end by 12 bases, with 12 bases between. Germline CDR1 reads SGHTS; CDR2 reads YDEGEE. The CDR3 region is CASSLVWQGYF. In DNA form, the CDR3 reads TGTGCCAGCAGCTTAGTCTGGCAGGGGTACTTC.

V is TRBV29-1 and J is TRBJ2-7; TRBD2 aligns across 8 bases. Germline V CDR1 and CDR2: SQVTM, ANQGSEA. The CDR3 loop spans 14 amino acids. The J segment lost 1 base and the V segment lost 2 bases, leaving 4 bases of the junction unmatched. The CDR3 nucleotides read TGCAGCGTTGAATCGCCTAGCGGGTCCTACGAGCAGTACTTC. Encoded protein: CSVESPSGSYEQYF.

J is TRBJ2-1 and V is TRBV5-6, with 7 positions matching TRBD2. The CDR3 sequence is 15 residues long. The V segment lost 3 bases and the J segment 1 base; nucleotides outside the gene matches: 4. Germline V gene data show CDR1 as SGHDT and CDR2 as YYEEEE. CDR3 sequence reads: CASSSGLQSYNEQFF. In DNA, the CDR3 is TGTGCCAGCAGCTCGGGACTACAATCCTACAATGAGCAGTTCTTC. Full variable domain (remainder filled in from reference TRBV5-6 and TRBJ2-1): DAGVTQSPTHLIKTRGQQVTLRCSPKSGHDTVSWYQQALGQGPQFIFQYYEEEERQRGNFPDRFSGHQFPNYSSELNVNALLLGDSALYLCASSSGLQSYNEQFFGPGTRLTVL.

This clone was detected only once. The rearrangement joins TRBV27 to TRBJ1-5; tentative D call: TRBD1 (6 bases). Trimming pared 5 bases from V and 7 bases from J, leaving 9 bases between. Germline CDR1 and CDR2: MNHEY and SMNVEV (reference sequence). The CDR3 has 12 amino acids. The CDR3, as DNA: TGTGCCAGCAGTAACAGGGAGCAGCCCCAGCATTTT. As protein: CASSNREQPQHF.

V usage is TRBV27 and J usage is TRBJ1-2; possibly TRBD1 for D (5 bases). Trimming took 3 bases from V and 8 from J, leaving 13 bases between them. Per the germline V gene, CDR1 is MNHEY and CDR2 is SMNVEV (reference sequence). The CDR3 loop spans 13 amino acids. The CDR3 spells CASSLGLREGYTF. CDR3 nucleotides: TGTGCCAGCAGTTTGGGACTACGGGAGGGCTACACCTTC.

V gene TRBV6-5 combines with J gene TRBJ2-7; a possible D gene is TRBD2 (5 bases). Looked up from germline, CDR1 is MNHEY and CDR2 is SVGAGI. The CDR3 runs 14 residues. With 8 bases removed from V and 0 bases from J, the gap between germline ends came to 14 bases. The CDR3 region has the DNA TGTGCCAGCCGACCCGGACTTTACTCCTACGAGCAGTACTTC. Protein: CASRPGLYSYEQYF.

This chain connects TRBV5-4 to TRBJ2-7; TRBD2 aligns across 10 bases. From germline, CDR1 is SGHNT and CDR2 YYREEE (reference sequence). The CDR3 extends over 14 amino acids. The trim removed 4 bases at V and 13 bases at J, leaving 14 bases unmatched. CDR3 coding DNA: TGTGCCAGCAGCGTTGGGACTAGCGAAGGTACAGAATACTTC. Translation gives CASSVGTSEGTEYF.

This chain joins TRBV9 and TRBJ1-1, with D perhaps matching TRBD1 (6 bases). Germline values: CDR1 SGDLS, CDR2 YYNGEE. The CDR3 consists of 15 residues. Trimming removed 2 bases at V and 0 bases at J, with 11 bases between. CDR3 amino acids: CASSVQTGMNTEAFF. CDR3 sequence (DNA): TGTGCCAGCAGCGTCCAGACAGGAATGAACACTGAAGCTTTCTTT.

This clone was recorded only once. The rearrangement links TRBV13 to TRBJ1-2; the match to TRBD1 covers 9 bases. CDR3 length: 17 amino acids. The V gene's germline CDR1 is PRHDT and CDR2 FYEKMQ (reference sequence). After removal of 0 bases from V and 2 bases from J, the junction contained 7 bases not matched to a gene. The CDR3 nucleotides are TGTGCCAGCAGCTTAGGGAACAGGGGGCGGATGAACTATGGCTACACCTTC. Protein product: CASSLGNRGRMNYGYTF.

This chain links TRBV6-5 with TRBJ2-7, with unresolved D. This CDR3 is built from 14 residues. Germline values: CDR1 MNHEY, CDR2 SVGAGI. V shed 5 bases and J shed 2 bases, with 13 bases lying between them. The CDR3 spells CASSTTLTTYEQYF. CDR3 nucleotide sequence: TGTGCCAGCAGTACGACACTGACCACCTACGAGCAGTACTTC.

The chain recombines TRBV5-4 with TRBJ1-1, with 7 nucleotides matching TRBD1. CDR1 is SGHNT, CDR2 YYREEE, per germline (reference sequence). The V and J ends lost 4 bases and 3 bases, in that order; junction bases with no gene match: 9. This CDR3 has 15 residues. The CDR3 protein is CASSQPDRVDTEAFF. CDR3 nucleotide sequence: TGTGCCAGCAGCCAACCCGACAGGGTAGACACTGAAGCTTTCTTT.

The V call is TRBV18, the J call TRBJ1-5; D uncertain. The CDR3 consists of 13 residues. CDR1 is KGHSH and CDR2 is LQKENI in the germline V gene. V shed 3 bases and J shed 8 bases, with 11 bases lying between them. The CDR3 is CASSPHLREPQHF. The CDR3 DNA is TGTGCCAGCTCACCGCATCTCCGGGAGCCCCAGCATTTT. Based on the CDR3 plus reference TRBV18 and TRBJ1-5, the full variable domain is NAGVMQNPRHLVRRRGQEARLRCSPMKGHSHVYWYRQLPEEGLKFMVYLQKENIIDESGMPKERFSAEFPKEGPSILRIQQVVRGDSAAYFCASSPHLREPQHFGDGTRLSIL.

The rearrangement links TRBV30 to TRBJ1-2, with 12 nucleotides matching TRBD1. The CDR3 sequence is 16 residues long. V lost 3 bases to trimming and J lost 1 base; unmatched junction nucleotides: 6. CDR1 GTSNPN and CDR2 SVGIG come from the germline V gene (reference sequence). CDR3 DNA sequence: TGTGCCTGGAGCCGGGACAGGGGGCCTTTTAACTATGGCTACACCTTC. Translation gives CAWSRDRGPFNYGYTF.

The chain carries TRBV19 and TRBJ2-7; D is perhaps TRBD1 (7 bases). V was cut by 3 bases and J by 0 bases, with 33 bases left in between. Germline CDR1 and CDR2: LNHDA and SQIVND (reference sequence). The CDR3 covers 22 residues. The CDR3: CASSISPTPRGAIGVSSYEQYF. In DNA form, the CDR3 reads TGTGCCAGTAGTATTAGCCCCACCCCCAGGGGGGCGATCGGCGTGAGCTCCTACGAGCAGTACTTC. The full variable domain, in which reference TRBV19 and TRBJ2-7 provide the parts outside the CDR3, is DGGITQSPKYLFRKEGQNVTLSCEQNLNHDAMYWYRQDPGQGLRLIYYSQIVNDFQKGDIAEGYSVSREKKESFPLTVTSAQKNPTAFYLCASSISPTPRGAIGVSSYEQYFGPGTRLTVT.

This rearrangement joins TRBV25-1 to TRBJ2-3; 12 bases line up with TRBD2. With 7 bases clipped from V and 9 bases from J, the junction kept 5 bases outside the gene matches. The CDR3 sequence is 13 residues long. Germline CDR1 is MGHDK and CDR2 is SYGVNS. CDR3 sequence: CASTPTSGRTQYF. As DNA, the CDR3 is TGTGCCAGCACCCCGACTAGCGGGAGAACGCAGTATTTT.

The chain joins TRBV30 to TRBJ1-4, with 12 bases matching TRBD1. V was pared by 7 bases and J by 8 bases, with 5 bases of the junction left unmatched. Per germline, CDR1 GTSNPN and CDR2 SVGIG (reference sequence). The CDR3 runs to 13 residues. This CDR3 is CASPGQGAEKLFF. The CDR3 coding sequence is TGTGCCTCGCCGGGACAGGGGGCGGAAAAACTGTTTTTT.